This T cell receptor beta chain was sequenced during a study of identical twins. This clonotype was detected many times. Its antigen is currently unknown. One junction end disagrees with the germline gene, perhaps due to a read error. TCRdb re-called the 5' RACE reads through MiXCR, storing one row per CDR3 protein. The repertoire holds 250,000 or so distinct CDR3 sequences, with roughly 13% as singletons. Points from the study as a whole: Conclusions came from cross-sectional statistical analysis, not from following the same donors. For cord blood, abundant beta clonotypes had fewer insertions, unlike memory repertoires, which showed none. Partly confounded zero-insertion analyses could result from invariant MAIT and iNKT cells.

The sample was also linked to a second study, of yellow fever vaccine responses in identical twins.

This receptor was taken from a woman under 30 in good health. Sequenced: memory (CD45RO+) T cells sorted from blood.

CDR3 region: CASSEDGPDTQYF. For the CDR3, the DNA is TGCGCCAGCAGCGAAGATGGCCCAGATACGCAGTATTTT. The chain employs TRBV4-3 and TRBJ2-3, with unresolved D. This CDR3 region has 13 residues. Germline V gene lookup returns CDR1 LGHNA and CDR2 YSLEER.